This T cell receptor (beta chain) was profiled in a study of response to subunit inactivated influenza vaccine. Broader study findings: T cells newly recruited by each seasonal influenza vaccination are few, the authors suggested.

From the RT-PCR reads, TCRdb called clonotypes with MiXCR, one entry per CDR3 protein. Altogether just under 250,000 distinct CDR3 sequences are present, 9.5% to 15% being singletons, with the ten largest covering 7.8%. The table lists this clonotype with many counts. What it recognizes is unknown. This TCR came from a man aged 45 to 65 who received an inactivated influenza vaccine. The material was non-naive T cells sorted from PBMCs, obtained about 14 days before vaccination.

The chain's CDR3 is CASSLDRSYEQYF. The CDR3 DNA follows: TGCGCCAGCAGCTTGGACAGGTCCTACGAGCAGTACTTC. The rearrangement joins TRBV5-1 to TRBJ2-7, with D perhaps matching TRBD1 (5 bases). V lost 0 bases, J lost 1 base, and 5 bases lay in between. The CDR3 covers 13 residues. Germline CDR1 and CDR2: SGHRS and YFSETQ.